Presented here are 5 T cell receptor beta chains from one specimen sequenced in a study of cytomegalovirus exposure and HLA in healthy donors. Use of 60 Vbeta and 13 Jbeta primers characterized the PCR. Here immunoSEQ multiplex PCR was the method, and the copy in TCRdb shows in-frame clones only, minus some. The listing contains 200,000 to 250,000 clones. The material sequenced was PBMCs. The receptor source for this set is a woman younger than 45 in good health and CMV-seropositive.

The chain links TRBV5-1 to TRBJ1-2; D perhaps matches TRBD1 (6 bases). The ends were cut back, 6 bases at V and 2 bases at J, with 14 bases in the middle. Germline-derived CDR1 and CDR2 are SGHRS and YFSETQ. This CDR3 contains 14 residues. Written as DNA, the CDR3 is TGCGCCAGCACCCCTGGACAGAGAAACTATGGCTACACCTTC. Translated: CASTPGQRNYGYTF.

V gene TRBV5-8 combines with J gene TRBJ1-2, with 10 bases fitting TRBD1. J gave up 3 bases and V 2 bases, and 1 base lay outside the gene matches. The V gene's germline CDR1 is SGHTS and CDR2 YDEGEE. This CDR3 is 14 amino acids long. CDR3 loop: CASSFGQGDYGYTF. CDR3 DNA sequence: TGTGCCAGCAGCTTTGGACAGGGGGACTATGGCTACACCTTC.

The chain links TRBV6-5 to TRBJ2-7; 9 bases agree with TRBD1. Germline V gene data show CDR1 as MNHEY and CDR2 as SVGAGI. This CDR3 comprises 12 residues. Unmatched junction bases numbered 3, after V lost 6 bases and J lost 6 bases. The CDR3 nucleotides read TGTGCCAGCAGACGACAGGGGGGCGAGCAGTACTTC. Protein: CASRRQGGEQYF.

The DNA of the CDR3 is TGCGCCAGCAGCTTGGCCGGTAGTGACACTGAAGCTTTCTTT. It encodes CASSLAGSDTEAFF. The rearrangement links TRBV5-1 to TRBJ1-1; no clear D gene. The CDR3 sequence is 14 residues long. V shed 0 bases and J shed 3 bases, with 9 bases lying between them. Germline loops: CDR1 SGHRS, CDR2 YFSETQ.

The J gene is TRBJ2-7, the V gene TRBV7-2; D gene uncertain. The CDR3 has 13 residues. V was clipped by 0 bases and J by 2 bases, with 5 bases between them. The germline CDR1 and CDR2 sequences are SGHTA and FQGNSA. The DNA of the CDR3 is TGTGCCAGCAGCTTAGCGTCTGCCTACGAGCAGTACTTC. Protein sequence: CASSLASAYEQYF.